This T cell receptor beta chain is from a study of OX40 agonist ivuxolimab in advanced cancers. About the study: Ivuxolimab, an agonist antibody against OX40 (CD134), was given to patients. In this trial design, patients received ivuxolimab intravenously at 0.01 to 10 mg/kg every 2 weeks. Overall study results and limits: Clones of CD4+ and CD8+ blood T cells grew by week 6 at doses of 0.1 to 3.0 mg/kg. Antigen specificity of clonally expanded peripheral T cells was not established.

Profiling relied on immunoSEQ multiplex PCR, and the TCRdb table lists in-frame clones only, not all of them. Of roughly 100,000 clones in the sample, about 92% were seen once. In regard to this clone: Its antigen is undetermined.

The CDR3 runs 14 residues. The germline V gene encodes CDR1 SGHRS and CDR2 YFSETQ. Trimming removed 0 bases at V and 1 base at J, with 6 bases between. The origin of this receptor is an adult with an advanced solid tumor such as melanoma, head and neck, liver or kidney cancer. The V gene is TRBV5-1, the J gene TRBJ2-3; D remains unclear. The material sequenced was CD4+ or CD8+ T cells sorted from blood, taken in a trial of the OX40 agonist ivuxolimab. CDR3 amino acids: CASSLVTGTDTQYF. The CDR3 region has the DNA TGCGCCAGCAGCTTGGTGACGGGCACAGATACGCAGTATTTT.